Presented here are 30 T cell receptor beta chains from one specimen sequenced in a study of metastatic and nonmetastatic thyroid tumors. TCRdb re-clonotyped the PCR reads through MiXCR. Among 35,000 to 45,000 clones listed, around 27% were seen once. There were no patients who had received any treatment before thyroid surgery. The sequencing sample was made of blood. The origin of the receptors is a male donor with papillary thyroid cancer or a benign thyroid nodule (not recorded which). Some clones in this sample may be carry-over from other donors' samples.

CDR3 residues: CSARTIDREIGTQYF. CDR3 bases: TGCAGTGCTAGAACCATCGACAGGGAAATAGGGACCCAGTACTTC. This rearrangement joins TRBV20-1 to TRBJ2-5; 7 nucleotides agree with TRBD1. With V trimmed by 2 bases and J by 7 bases, 13 bases remained unmatched. Looked up from germline, CDR1 is DFQATT and CDR2 is SNEGSKA (reference sequence). CDR3 length: 15 residues.

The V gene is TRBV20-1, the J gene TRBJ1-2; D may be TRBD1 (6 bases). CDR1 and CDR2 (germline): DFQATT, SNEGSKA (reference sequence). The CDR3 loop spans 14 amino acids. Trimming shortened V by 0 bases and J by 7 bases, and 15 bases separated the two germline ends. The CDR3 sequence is CSARDRNGGGGYTF. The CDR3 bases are TGCAGTGCTAGAGATAGGAACGGGGGCGGTGGCTACACCTTC.

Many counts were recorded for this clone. The CDR3 spells CASSGGSPTDTQYF. DNA of the CDR3: TGTGCCAGCAGTGGCGGGAGCCCCACAGATACGCAGTATTTT. The rearrangement uses TRBV9 and TRBJ2-3, with 7 bases identical to TRBD2. There are 14 residues in the CDR3. The germline CDR1 and CDR2 sequences are SGDLS and YYNGEE. V was clipped by 5 bases and J by 2 bases; unmatched bases: 5.

DNA of the CDR3: TGTGCCAGCAGCCCGACCGGGAACTATGGCTACACCTTC. Protein product: CASSPTGNYGYTF. This chain uses TRBV7-6 with TRBJ1-2; no clear D. The V and J ends lost 5 bases and 2 bases respectively, with 9 bases between them. Looked up from germline, CDR1 is SGHVS and CDR2 is FNYEAQ. This CDR3 has 13 amino acids.

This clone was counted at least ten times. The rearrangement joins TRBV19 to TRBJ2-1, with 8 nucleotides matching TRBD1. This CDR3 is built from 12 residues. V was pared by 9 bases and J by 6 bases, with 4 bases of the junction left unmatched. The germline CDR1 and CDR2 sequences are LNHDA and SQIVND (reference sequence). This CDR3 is CASRTGSNEQFF. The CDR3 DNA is TGTGCCAGCCGGACAGGGTCCAATGAGCAGTTCTTC.

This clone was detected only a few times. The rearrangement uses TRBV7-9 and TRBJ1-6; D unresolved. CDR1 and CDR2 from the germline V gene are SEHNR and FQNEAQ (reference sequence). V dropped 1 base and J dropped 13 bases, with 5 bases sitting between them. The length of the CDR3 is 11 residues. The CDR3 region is CASSLVGPLHF. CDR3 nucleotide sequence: TGTGCCAGCAGCTTAGTTGGTCCCCTCCACTTT.

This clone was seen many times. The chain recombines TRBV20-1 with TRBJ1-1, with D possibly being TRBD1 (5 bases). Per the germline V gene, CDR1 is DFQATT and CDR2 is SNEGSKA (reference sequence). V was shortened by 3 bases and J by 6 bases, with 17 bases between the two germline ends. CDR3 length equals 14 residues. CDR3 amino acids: CSARGDLSLAEAFF. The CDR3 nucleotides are TGCAGTGCTAGGGGGGACCTTTCATTGGCTGAAGCTTTCTTT.

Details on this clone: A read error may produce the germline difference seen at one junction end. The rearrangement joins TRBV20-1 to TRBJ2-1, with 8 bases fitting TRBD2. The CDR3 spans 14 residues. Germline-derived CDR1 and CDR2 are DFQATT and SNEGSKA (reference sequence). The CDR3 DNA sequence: TGCAGTGCCAGAGCGGGAGACGCCTACAATGAGCAGTTCTTC. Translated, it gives CSARAGDAYNEQFF.

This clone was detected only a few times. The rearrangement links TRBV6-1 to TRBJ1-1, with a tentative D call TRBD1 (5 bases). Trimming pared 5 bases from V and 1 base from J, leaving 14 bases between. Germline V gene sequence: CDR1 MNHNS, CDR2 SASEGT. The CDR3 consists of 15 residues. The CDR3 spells CASSWIGRANTEAFF. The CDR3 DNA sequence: TGTGCCAGCAGTTGGATCGGCAGGGCGAACACTGAAGCTTTCTTT.

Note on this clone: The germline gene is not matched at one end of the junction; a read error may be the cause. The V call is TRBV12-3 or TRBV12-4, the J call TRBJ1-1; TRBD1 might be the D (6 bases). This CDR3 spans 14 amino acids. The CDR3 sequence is CASSSARGVFKAFF. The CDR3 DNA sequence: TGTGCCAGCAGTTCGGCAAGGGGGGTCTTTAAAGCTTTTTTT.

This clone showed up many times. CDR3 bases: TGTGCCAGCAGTTCCAGAGAATACCGGGACAGGGGGTTCAGGGATACGCAGTATTTT. Translating gives CASSSREYRDRGFRDTQYF. The rearrangement uses TRBV27 and TRBJ2-3; 11 bases line up with TRBD1. The CDR3 is 19 residues long. V gave up 4 bases and J gave up 6 bases; unmatched junction bases: 18. Germline CDR1 is MNHEY and CDR2 is SMNVEV (reference sequence).

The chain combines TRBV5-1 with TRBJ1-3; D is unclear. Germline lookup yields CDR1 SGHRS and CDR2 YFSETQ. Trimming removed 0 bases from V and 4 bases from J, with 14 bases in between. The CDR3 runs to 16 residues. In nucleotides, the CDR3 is TGCGCCAGCAGCTTGGAACCCTCACGGAGAGGAAACACCATATATTTT. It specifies CASSLEPSRRGNTIYF.

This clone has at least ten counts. The CDR3 sequence: CASYDGTSTYEQYF. CDR3 DNA sequence: TGCGCCAGCTACGACGGGACTAGCACCTACGAGCAGTACTTC. This rearrangement joins TRBV10-1 to TRBJ2-7; TRBD2 matches at 9 bases. The CDR3 runs 14 residues. Germline loops: CDR1 WNHNN, CDR2 SYGVQD (reference sequence). The V and J ends lost 8 bases and 2 bases, in that order; junction bases with no gene match: 7.

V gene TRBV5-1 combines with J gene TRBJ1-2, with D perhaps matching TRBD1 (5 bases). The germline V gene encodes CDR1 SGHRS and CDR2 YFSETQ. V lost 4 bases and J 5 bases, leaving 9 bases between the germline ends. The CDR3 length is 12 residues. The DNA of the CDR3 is TGCGCCAGCAGCCCGGGACCTTATGGCTACACCTTC. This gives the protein CASSPGPYGYTF. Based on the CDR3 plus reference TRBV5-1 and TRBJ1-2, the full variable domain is KAGVTQTPRYLIKTRGQQVTLSCSPISGHRSVSWYQQTPGQGLQFLFEYFSETQRNKGNFPGRFSGRQFSNSRSEMNVSTLELGDSALYLCASSPGPYGYTFGSGTRLTVV.

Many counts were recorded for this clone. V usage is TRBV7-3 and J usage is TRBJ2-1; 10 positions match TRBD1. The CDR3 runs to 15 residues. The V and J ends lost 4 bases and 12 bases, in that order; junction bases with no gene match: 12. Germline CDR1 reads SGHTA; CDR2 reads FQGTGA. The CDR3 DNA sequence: TGTGCCAGCAGCTCCCGGGACAGGGGCCTCCAGGGGCAGTTCTTC. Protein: CASSSRDRGLQGQFF.

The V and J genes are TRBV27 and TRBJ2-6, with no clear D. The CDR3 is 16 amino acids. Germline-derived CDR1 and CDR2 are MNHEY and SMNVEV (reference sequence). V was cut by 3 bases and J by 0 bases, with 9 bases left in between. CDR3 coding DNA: TGTGCCAGCAGTTTCTACAAGAACTCTGGGGCCAACGTCCTGACTTTC. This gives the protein CASSFYKNSGANVLTF.

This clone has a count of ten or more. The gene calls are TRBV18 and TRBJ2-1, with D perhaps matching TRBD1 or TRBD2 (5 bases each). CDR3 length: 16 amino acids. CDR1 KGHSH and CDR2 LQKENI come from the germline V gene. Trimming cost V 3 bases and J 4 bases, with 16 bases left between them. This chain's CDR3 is CASSPDSGPRYNEQFF. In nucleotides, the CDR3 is TGTGCCAGCTCACCGGACTCGGGACCGAGGTACAATGAGCAGTTCTTC. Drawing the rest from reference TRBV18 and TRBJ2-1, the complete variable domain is NAGVMQNPRHLVRRRGQEARLRCSPMKGHSHVYWYRQLPEEGLKFMVYLQKENIIDESGMPKERFSAEFPKEGPSILRIQQVVRGDSAAYFCASSPDSGPRYNEQFFGPGTRLTVL.

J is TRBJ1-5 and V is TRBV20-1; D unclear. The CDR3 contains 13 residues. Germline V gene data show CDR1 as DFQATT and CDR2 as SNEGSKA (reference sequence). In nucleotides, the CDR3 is TGCAGCGTAATTCCTGGGGGCAATCAGCCCCAGCATTTT. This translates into CSVIPGGNQPQHF.

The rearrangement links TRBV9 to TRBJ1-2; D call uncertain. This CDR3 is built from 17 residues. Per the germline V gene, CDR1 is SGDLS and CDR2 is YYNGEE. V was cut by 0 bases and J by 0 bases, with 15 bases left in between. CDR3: CASSVGLSSSANYGYTF. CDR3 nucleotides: TGTGCCAGCAGCGTAGGCCTGAGCTCTTCGGCTAACTATGGCTACACCTTC.

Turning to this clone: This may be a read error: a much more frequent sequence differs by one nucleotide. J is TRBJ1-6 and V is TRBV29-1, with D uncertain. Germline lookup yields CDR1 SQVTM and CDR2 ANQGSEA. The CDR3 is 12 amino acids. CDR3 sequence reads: CGAGDYNSPLHF. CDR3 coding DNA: TGCGGCGCCGGGGACTATAATTCACCCCTCCACTTT.

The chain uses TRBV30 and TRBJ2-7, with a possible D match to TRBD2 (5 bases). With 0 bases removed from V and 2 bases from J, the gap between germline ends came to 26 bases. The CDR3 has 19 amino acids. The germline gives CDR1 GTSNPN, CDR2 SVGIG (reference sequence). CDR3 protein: CAWSVQTGPKVAPPYEQYF. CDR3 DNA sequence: TGTGCCTGGAGTGTACAAACCGGGCCGAAGGTAGCGCCGCCCTACGAGCAGTACTTC.

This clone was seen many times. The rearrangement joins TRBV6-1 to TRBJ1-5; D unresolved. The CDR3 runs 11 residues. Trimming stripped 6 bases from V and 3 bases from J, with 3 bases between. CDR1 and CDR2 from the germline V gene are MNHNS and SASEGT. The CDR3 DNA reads TGTGCCAGCAGCTACAATCAGCCCCAGCATTTT. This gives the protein CASSYNQPQHF.

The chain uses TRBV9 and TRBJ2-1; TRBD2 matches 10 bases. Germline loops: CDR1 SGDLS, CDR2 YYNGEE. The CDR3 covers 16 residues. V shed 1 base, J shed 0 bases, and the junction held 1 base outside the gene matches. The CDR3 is CASSVQREGSYNEQFF. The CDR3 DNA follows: TGTGCCAGCAGCGTACAGCGGGAGGGCTCCTACAATGAGCAGTTCTTC. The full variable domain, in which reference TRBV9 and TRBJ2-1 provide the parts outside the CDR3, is DSGVTQTPKHLITATGQRVTLRCSPRSGDLSVYWYQQSLDQGLQFLIQYYNGEERAKGNILERFSAQQFPDLHSELNLSSLELGDSALYFCASSVQREGSYNEQFFGPGTRLTVL.

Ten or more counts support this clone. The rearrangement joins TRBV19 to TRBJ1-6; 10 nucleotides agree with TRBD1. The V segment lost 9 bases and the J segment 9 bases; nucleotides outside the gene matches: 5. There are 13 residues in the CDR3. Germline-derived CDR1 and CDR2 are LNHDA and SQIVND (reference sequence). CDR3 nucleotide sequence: TGTGCCAGCGGACAGGGGGAAGGTTCACCCCTCCACTTT. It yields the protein CASGQGEGSPLHF.

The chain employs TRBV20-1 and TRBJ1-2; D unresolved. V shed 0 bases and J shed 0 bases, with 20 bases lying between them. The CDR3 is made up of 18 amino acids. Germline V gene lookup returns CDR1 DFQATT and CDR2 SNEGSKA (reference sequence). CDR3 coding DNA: TGCAGTGCTAGAGATCTTCCTTTGGCAGGCGCCCCTAACTATGGCTACACCTTC. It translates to CSARDLPLAGAPNYGYTF.

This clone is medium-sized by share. In DNA, the CDR3 is TGTGCCAGCAGTTACTCGGAGAGCACAGATACGCAGTATTTT. Translating gives CASSYSESTDTQYF. The chain employs TRBV6-2 or TRBV6-3 and TRBJ2-3; D gene ambiguous. This CDR3 is built from 14 residues. With 0 bases removed from V and 0 bases from J, the gap between germline ends came to 4 bases. CDR1 is MNHEY, CDR2 SVGEGT, per germline.

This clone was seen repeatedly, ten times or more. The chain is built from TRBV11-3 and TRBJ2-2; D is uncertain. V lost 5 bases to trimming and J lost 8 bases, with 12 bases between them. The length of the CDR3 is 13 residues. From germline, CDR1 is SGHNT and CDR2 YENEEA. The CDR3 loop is CASSPPLGGELFF. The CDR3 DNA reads TGTGCCAGCAGCCCCCCCCTTGGAGGGGAGCTGTTTTTT.

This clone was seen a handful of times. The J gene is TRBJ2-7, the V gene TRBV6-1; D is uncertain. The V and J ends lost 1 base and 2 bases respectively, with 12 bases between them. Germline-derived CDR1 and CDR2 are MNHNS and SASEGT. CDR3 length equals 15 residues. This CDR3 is CASSEVPFLTYEQYF. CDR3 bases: TGTGCCAGCAGTGAAGTGCCCTTTCTAACCTACGAGCAGTACTTC.

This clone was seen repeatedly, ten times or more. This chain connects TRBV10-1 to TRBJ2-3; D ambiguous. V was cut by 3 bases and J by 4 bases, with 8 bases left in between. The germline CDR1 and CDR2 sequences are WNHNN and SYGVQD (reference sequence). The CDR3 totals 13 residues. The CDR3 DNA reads TGCGCCAGCAGTGATGCTGCCTCAGATACGCAGTATTTT. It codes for CASSDAASDTQYF.

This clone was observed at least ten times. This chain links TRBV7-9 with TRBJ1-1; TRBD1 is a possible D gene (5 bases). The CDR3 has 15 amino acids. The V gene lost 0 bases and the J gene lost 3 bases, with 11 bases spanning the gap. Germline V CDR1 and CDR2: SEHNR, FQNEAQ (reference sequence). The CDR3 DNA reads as TGTGCCAGCAGCTTAGCAGATGGGGGGGACACTGAAGCTTTCTTT. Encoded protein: CASSLADGGDTEAFF.